The 2 T cell receptor beta chains listed next were all sequenced from one sample in a study of blood T cell repertoires in COVID-19. Here immunoSEQ multiplex PCR was the method, and the copy in TCRdb shows in-frame clones only, minus some. The sample contains about 140,000 clones, 75% to 80% of which appear only once. Sequences were obtained from PBMCs or T cells enriched from blood (not recorded which). These receptors were collected from a woman aged 45-60 years who had recovered from COVID-19.

The V and J genes are TRBV2 and TRBJ2-3; 12 bases fit TRBD2. CDR1 is SNHLY and CDR2 is FYNNEI in the germline V gene. V dropped 7 bases and J dropped 4; count of bases not matched to a gene: 6. There are 15 residues in the CDR3. This chain's CDR3 is CASTRSSGGADTQYF. The CDR3 DNA reads as TGTGCCAGCACCCGGTCTAGCGGGGGGGCAGATACGCAGTATTTT. The full variable domain, rest sourced from reference TRBV2 and TRBJ2-3, is EPEVTQTPSHQVTQMGQEVILRCVPISNHLYFYWYRQILGQKVEFLVSFYNNEISEKSEIFDDQFSVERPDGSNFTLKIRSTKLEDSAMYFCASTRSSGGADTQYFGPGTRLTVL.

The V gene is TRBV6-5, the J gene TRBJ1-4, with TRBD1 as a possible D gene (6 bases). Germline V gene lookup returns CDR1 MNHEY and CDR2 SVGAGI. The CDR3 consists of 15 residues. Trimming cost V 5 bases and J 5 bases, with 15 bases left between them. The CDR3, as DNA: TGTGCCAGCAGTACACAGGGTCTCCCCAATGAAAAACTGTTTTTT. Residues: CASSTQGLPNEKLFF.